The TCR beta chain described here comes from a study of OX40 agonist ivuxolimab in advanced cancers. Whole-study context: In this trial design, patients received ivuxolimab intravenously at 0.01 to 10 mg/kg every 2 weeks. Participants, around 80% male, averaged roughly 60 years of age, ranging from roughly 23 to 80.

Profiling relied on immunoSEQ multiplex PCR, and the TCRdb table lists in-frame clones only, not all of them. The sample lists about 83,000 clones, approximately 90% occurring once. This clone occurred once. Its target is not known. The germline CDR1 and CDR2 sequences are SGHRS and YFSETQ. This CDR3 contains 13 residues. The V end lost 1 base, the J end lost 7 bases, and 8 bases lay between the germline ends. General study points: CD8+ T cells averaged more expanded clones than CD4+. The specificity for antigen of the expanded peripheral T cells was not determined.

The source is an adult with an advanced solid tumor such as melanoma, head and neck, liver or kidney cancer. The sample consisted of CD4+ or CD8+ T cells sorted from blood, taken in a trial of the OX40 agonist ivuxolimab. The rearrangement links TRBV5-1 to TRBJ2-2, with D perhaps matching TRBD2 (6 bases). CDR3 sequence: CASSLPGDGELFF. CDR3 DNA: TGCGCCAGCAGCTTGCCGGGGGACGGGGAGCTGTTTTTT.